This T cell receptor (beta chain) was observed in a study of T cells in Graves' hyperthyroidism and ophthalmopathy (dated by TCRdb to about 2019). With regard to the full study: Peripheral blood was collected at initial diagnosis, before any treatment. To identify TCR V-J signatures that set the groups apart, the researchers used a discovery cohort of about a hundred patients, made up of under 45 with Graves' ophthalmopathy and some 58 with stable Graves' hyperthyroidism. An independent validation cohort of about 20 hyperthyroidism patients and some 15 patients who later progressed to ophthalmopathy tested prospective prediction of ophthalmopathy. For training and testing, the 100 or so patients in the discovery cohort were randomly divided in a 7:3 ratio. Thyroid tissue and blood T-cell repertoires from six Graves' hyperthyroidism patients were also compared in the study. Once sampling was done, hyperthyroidism patients were given methimazole at a starting dose of 30 mg daily, whereas ophthalmopathy patients were given high-dose intravenous methylprednisolone. The paper describes TCR Vbeta CDR3 sequencing of 135 peripheral blood samples, made up of some 40 ophthalmopathy patients, roughly 80 hyperthyroidism patients and around 17 progressor patients. Results and caveats for the whole study, not just this receptor: Sample size was not statistically predetermined, and blinding of investigators to group allocation was not performed. Most expanded thyroid clonotypes (frequency above 0.001) were also detected in blood, suggesting blood repertoires may reflect thyroid immune responses. In validation, progression to ophthalmopathy was predicted by the model with roughly 69% sensitivity and 72% to 80% specificity, a median of about 6 months before onset. A model built on a 13 V-J signature distinguished ophthalmopathy from stable hyperthyroidism, reaching 85% to 90% sensitivity and about 81% specificity in cross-validation and 80%/75% in testing.

Graves' hyperthyroidism was defined as stable when no progression to ophthalmopathy occurred over 18 months of follow-up. Hyperthyroidism patients were aged 18 to 65 years and newly diagnosed, with disease duration of less than 2 months. Any patient with an uncontrolled infection, another autoimmune disease, pregnancy or lactation was excluded. Clinical symptoms, serum thyroxine and TRAb, thyroid ultrasound, and orbital computed tomography formed the basis for the diagnoses. Ficoll-Paque density gradient centrifugation was used to isolate PBMCs from 10 ml of fresh peripheral blood. Trizol reagent was used to extract total RNA, and RNA quality was then checked on an Agilent 2100 Bioanalyzer. CDR3 length: 14 amino acids, cysteine to phenylalanine. Left in the record is the CDR3 DNA by itself, 42 bases read in frame from the first base. CDR1 and CDR2 were assigned from the germline V gene as SGHRS and YFSETQ. The V end gives up 4 bases and the J end 6 bases, leaving 4 bases in the junction not matched to a gene.

Amplification of TCR beta CDR3 regions was carried out from RNA transcripts. The TCR CDR3 was subjected to a first round of RT-PCR using the HTBI primer set and the Qiagen OneStep RT-PCR kit. The libraries were constructed in a second round of multiplex PCR and then size-selected and purified. The libraries were sequenced on an Illumina HiSeq2000 using paired-end 100 bp reads. The authors processed their data as follows. SOAPnuke was used to process the raw data, removing reads that contained adapters or uncalled bases, had a mean Phred below 15, or lacked an exact match to the constant primer or identifier. High-quality paired reads were merged using COPE v1.2.5, and each unique nucleotide sequence was defined as a clonotype. MiTCR v1.1 was used to align the clonotypes against IMGT TRBV, TRBD and TRBJ reference segments. The analysis was restricted to V-J combinations with a frequency above 0.0001, which together covered over 99% of the repertoires. A TCS score was defined as the ratio of F50 (clonal expansion) to E x V (chaos), with BLOSUM62-based TCRdist applied between CDR3 peptides within each V-J. Welch's t-statistics and random forest reduced 514 V-J features to 13, which were used in a naive Bayes classifier (R e1071). The raw public data were reprocessed by TCRdb itself: fastp quality trimming at Q25, MiXCR clonotype calling, in-frame beta chains only. Rows with one shared CDR3 protein collapse into an entry with the most common genes and DNA. The V and J calls shown here were made by TCRdb, not taken from the authors' results. Here the sample has roughly 200,000 distinct CDR3 sequences; 18% occur a single time. 35% to 50% of the sample comes from the top ten.

This clonotype was detected once. Its antigen remains unidentified. No much larger clone exists at a distance of one base, and base qualities are not known. A lone read is weak support. Recombination linked TRBV5-1 to TRBJ2-1, and 10 junctional nucleotides match TRBD2. The TCR originated in a man in his forties with Graves' hyperthyroidism. The sample taken for sequencing was blood. The CDR3 region reads CASSLRTSGNEQFF. Read as DNA, the sequence is TGCGCCAGCAGCCTGAGGACTAGCGGCAATGAGCAGTTCTTC.